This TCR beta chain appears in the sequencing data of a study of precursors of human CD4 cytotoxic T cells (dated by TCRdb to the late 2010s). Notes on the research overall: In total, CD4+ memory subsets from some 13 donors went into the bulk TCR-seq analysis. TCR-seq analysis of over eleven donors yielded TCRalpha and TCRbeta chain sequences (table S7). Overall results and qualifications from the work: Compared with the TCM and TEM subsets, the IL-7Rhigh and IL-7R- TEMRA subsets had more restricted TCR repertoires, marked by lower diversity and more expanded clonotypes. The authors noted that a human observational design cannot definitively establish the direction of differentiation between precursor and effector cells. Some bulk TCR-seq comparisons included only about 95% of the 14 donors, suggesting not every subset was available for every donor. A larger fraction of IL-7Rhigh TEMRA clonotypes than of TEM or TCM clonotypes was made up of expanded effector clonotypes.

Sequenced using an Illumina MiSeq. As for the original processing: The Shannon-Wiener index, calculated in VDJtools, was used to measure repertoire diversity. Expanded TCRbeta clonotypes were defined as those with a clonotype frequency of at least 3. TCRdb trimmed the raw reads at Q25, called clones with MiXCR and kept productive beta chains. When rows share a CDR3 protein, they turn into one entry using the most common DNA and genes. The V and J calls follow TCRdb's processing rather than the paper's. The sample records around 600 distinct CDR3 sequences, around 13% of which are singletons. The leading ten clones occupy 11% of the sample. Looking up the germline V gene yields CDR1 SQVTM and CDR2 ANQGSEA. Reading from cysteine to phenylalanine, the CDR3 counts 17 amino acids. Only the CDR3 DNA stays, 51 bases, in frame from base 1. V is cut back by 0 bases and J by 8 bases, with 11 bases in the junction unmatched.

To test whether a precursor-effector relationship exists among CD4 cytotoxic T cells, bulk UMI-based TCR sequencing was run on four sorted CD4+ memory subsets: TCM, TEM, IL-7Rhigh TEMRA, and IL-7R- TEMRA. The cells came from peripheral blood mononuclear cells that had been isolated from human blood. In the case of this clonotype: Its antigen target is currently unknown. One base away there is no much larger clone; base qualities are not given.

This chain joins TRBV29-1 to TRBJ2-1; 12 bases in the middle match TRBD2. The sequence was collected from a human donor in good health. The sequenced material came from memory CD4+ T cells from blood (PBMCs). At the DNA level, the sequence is TGCAGCGTTGAAGATCGGGCTAGCGGGAGGGCTCGCGATGAGCAGTTCTTC. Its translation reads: CSVEDRASGRARDEQFF.